These 2 T cell receptor beta chains were sequenced from one sample in a study of OX40 agonist ivuxolimab in advanced cancers. The library relied on the immunoSEQ multiplex PCR assay. As stored in TCRdb, this immuneACCESS dataset retains in-frame rearrangements with V and J assigned. A fraction of the clones does not appear; measured against another copy, unresolved V genes explain less than half of the discrepancy, and the remainder lacks a known reason. Here the sample has some 80,000 clones; approximately 85% occur a single time. The ten largest clones represent about 6.9% of the sample. The material sequenced was CD4+ or CD8+ T cells sorted from blood, taken in a trial of the OX40 agonist ivuxolimab. The receptors were gathered from an adult with an advanced solid tumor such as melanoma, head and neck, liver or kidney cancer.

J is TRBJ2-3 and V is TRBV14; D remains unclear. Trimming took 4 bases from V and 2 from J, leaving 4 bases between them. The CDR3 sequence is 12 residues long. From germline, CDR1 is SGHDN and CDR2 FVKESK. The CDR3 is CASSPSTDTQYF. CDR3 bases: TGTGCCAGCAGCCCTTCCACAGATACGCAGTATTTT.

V gene TRBV30 combines with J gene TRBJ1-6; D is perhaps TRBD1 (5 bases). CDR1 and CDR2 from the germline V gene are GTSNPN and SVGIG (reference sequence). The CDR3 loop spans 16 amino acids. V was pared by 3 bases and J by 0 bases, with 12 bases between. The DNA for the CDR3 is TGTGCCTGGAGCTCAGGGAAGAGCTCCTATAATTCACCCCTCCACTTT. This sequence encodes CAWSSGKSSYNSPLHF.